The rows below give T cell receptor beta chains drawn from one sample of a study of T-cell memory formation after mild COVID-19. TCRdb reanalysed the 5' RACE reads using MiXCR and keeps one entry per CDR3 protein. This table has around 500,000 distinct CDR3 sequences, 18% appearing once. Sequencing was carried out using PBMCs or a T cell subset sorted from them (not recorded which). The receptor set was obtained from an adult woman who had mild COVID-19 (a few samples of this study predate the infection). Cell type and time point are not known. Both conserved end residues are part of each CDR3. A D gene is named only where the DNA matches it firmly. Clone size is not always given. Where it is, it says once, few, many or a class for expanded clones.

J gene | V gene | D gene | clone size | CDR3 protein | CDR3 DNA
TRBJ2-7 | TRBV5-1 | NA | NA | CASSPQAGRPGEQYF | TGCGCCAGCAGCCCCCAGGCGGGACGACCGGGGGAGCAGTACTTC
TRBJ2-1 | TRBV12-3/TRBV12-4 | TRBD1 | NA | CASSSYRDRGLLPGFNEQFF | TGTGCCAGCAGTTCGTACCGGGACAGGGGGCTCCTGCCCGGATTCAATGAGCAGTTCTTC
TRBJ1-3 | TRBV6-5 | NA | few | CASSSRGNTIYF | TGTGCCAGCAGCTCCCGGGGAAACACCATATATTTT
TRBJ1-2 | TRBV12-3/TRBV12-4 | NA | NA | CASSLARQESGYTF | TGTGCCAGCAGTTTAGCGAGACAGGAGAGTGGCTACACCTTC
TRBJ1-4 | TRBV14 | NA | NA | CASSQEAGKLFF | TGTGCCAGCAGCCAGGAGGCTGGAAAACTGTTTTTT
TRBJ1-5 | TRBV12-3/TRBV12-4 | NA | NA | CASSFTGGGKQPQHF | TGTGCCAGCAGTTTTACCGGGGGAGGAAAACAGCCCCAGCATTTT
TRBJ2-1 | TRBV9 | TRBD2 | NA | CASSGSGSADEQFF | TGTGCCAGCAGCGGTAGCGGGAGCGCGGATGAGCAGTTCTTC
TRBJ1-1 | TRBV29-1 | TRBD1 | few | CSAKENPGQPNTEAFF | TGCAGCGCCAAGGAAAACCCGGGACAGCCGAACACTGAAGCTTTCTTT
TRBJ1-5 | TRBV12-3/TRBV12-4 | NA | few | CASSLTGQQPQHF | TGTGCCAGCAGTTTAACGGGGCAACAGCCCCAGCATTTT
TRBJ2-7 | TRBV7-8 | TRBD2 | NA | CASSLAGPSGGSYEQYF | TGTGCCAGCAGCTTAGCGGGCCCCAGCGGGGGCTCCTACGAGCAGTACTTC
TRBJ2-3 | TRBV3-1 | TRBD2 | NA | CASSPPVLAGGPMDTQYF | TGTGCCAGCAGCCCCCCAGTACTAGCGGGGGGGCCGATGGATACGCAGTATTTT
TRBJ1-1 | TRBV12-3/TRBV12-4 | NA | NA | CASRNSGFPEAFF | TGTGCCAGCAGAAATTCAGGGTTCCCTGAAGCTTTCTTT
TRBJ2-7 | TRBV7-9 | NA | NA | CASSSSGKGNEQYF | TGTGCCAGCAGCTCCTCAGGGAAGGGAAACGAGCAGTACTTC
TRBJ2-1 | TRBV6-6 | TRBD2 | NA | CASSQRGGAYNEQFF | TGTGCCAGCAGTCAGCGGGGGGGCGCCTACAATGAGCAGTTCTTC
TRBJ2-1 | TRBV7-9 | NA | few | CASSAAFPQRSYNEQFF | TGTGCCAGCAGCGCGGCTTTCCCCCAGAGGTCCTACAATGAGCAGTTCTTC
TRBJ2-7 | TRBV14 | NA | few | CASSQEAKYEQYF | TGTGCCAGCAGCCAAGAGGCTAAATACGAGCAGTACTTC
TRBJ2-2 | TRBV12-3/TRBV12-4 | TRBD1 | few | CASSLLGLRSGGNTGELFF | TGTGCCAGCAGTTTATTAGGATTAAGGTCAGGGGGTAACACCGGGGAGCTGTTTTTT
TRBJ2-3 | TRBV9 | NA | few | CASSVSPFRDTQYF | TGTGCCAGCAGCGTTTCCCCGTTCCGGGATACGCAGTATTTT
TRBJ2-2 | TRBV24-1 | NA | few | CATSDLTSDTGELFF | TGTGCCACCAGTGATTTGACAAGCGACACCGGGGAGCTGTTTTTT
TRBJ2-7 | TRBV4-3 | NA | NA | CASSQDQGGPYEQYF | TGCGCCAGCAGCCAAGATCAAGGGGGGCCCTACGAGCAGTACTTC
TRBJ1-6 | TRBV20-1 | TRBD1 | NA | CSATGQGGNSPLHF | TGCAGTGCGACGGGACAGGGGGGCAATTCACCCCTCCACTTT
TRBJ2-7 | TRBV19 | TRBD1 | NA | CASSIRDRAVHEQYF | TGTGCCAGTAGTATTAGGGACAGGGCCGTCCACGAGCAGTACTTC
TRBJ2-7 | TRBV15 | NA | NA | CATSLFRDVSYEQYF | TGTGCCACCAGCCTCTTCCGGGACGTCTCCTACGAGCAGTACTTC
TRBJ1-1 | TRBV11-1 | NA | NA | CASSPLGQTNTEAFF | TGTGCCAGCAGCCCCTTAGGACAGACGAACACTGAAGCTTTCTTT
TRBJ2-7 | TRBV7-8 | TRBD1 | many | CASSSGQGGEQYF | TGTGCCAGCAGCTCTGGACAGGGAGGCGAGCAGTACTTC
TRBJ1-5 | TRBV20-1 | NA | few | CSARAYSNQPQHF | TGCAGTGCTAGAGCTTATAGCAATCAGCCCCAGCATTTT
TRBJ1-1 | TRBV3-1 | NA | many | CASSRQENTEAFF | TGTGCCAGCAGCCGCCAAGAGAACACTGAAGCTTTCTTT
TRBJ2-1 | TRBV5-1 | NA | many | CASWEGALLDNEQFF | TGCGCCAGCTGGGAGGGGGCCCTTTTGGACAATGAGCAGTTCTTC
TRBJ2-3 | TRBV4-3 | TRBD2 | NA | CASSQDRGGRRDTQYF | TGCGCCAGCAGCCAAGATCGGGGCGGGAGAAGAGATACGCAGTATTTT
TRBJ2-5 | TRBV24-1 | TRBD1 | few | CATSDLRDRGRETQYF | TGTGCCACCAGTGATTTGCGGGACAGGGGACGGGAGACCCAGTACTTC
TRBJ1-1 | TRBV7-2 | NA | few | CASSSPGGRTEAFF | TGTGCCAGCAGCTCTCCCGGGGGTCGGACTGAAGCTTTCTTT
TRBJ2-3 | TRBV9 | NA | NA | CASSVGRVAASTDTQYF | TGTGCCAGCAGCGTAGGGAGGGTAGCGGCAAGCACAGATACGCAGTATTTT
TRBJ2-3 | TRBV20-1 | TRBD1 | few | CSARGTGATDTQYF | TGCAGTGCTAGAGGGACAGGGGCAACAGATACGCAGTATTTT
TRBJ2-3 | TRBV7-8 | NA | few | CASSPRRITDTQYF | TGTGCCAGCAGTCCGAGGCGGATCACAGATACGCAGTATTTT
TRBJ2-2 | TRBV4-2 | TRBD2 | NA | CASSQAASGVRTGELFF | TGTGCCAGCAGCCAAGCAGCTAGCGGGGTCAGGACCGGGGAGCTGTTTTTT
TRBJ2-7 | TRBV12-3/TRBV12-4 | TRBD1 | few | CASSFEQGVHEQYF | TGTGCCAGCAGTTTTGAACAGGGGGTCCACGAGCAGTACTTC
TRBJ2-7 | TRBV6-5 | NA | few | CASSYSQGRYNEQYF | TGTGCCAGCAGTTACTCCCAGGGCCGGTACAACGAGCAGTACTTC
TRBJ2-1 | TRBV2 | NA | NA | CASIGVGDYNEQFF | TGTGCCAGCATAGGGGTCGGGGACTACAATGAGCAGTTCTTC
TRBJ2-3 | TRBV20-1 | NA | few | CSASRQLTPTDTQYF | TGCAGTGCTAGTCGCCAGCTAACTCCCACAGATACGCAGTATTTT
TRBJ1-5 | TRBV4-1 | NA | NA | CASSPEVRNQPQHF | TGCGCCAGCAGCCCAGAAGTCCGCAATCAGCCCCAGCATTTT
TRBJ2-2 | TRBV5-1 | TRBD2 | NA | CASSLDLAGLDTGELFF | TGCGCCAGCAGCTTGGATCTAGCGGGATTGGACACCGGGGAGCTGTTTTTT
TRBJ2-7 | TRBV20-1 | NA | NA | CSASTVGNEQYF | TGCAGTGCTAGTACCGTTGGTAACGAGCAGTACTTC
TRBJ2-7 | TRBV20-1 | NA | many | CSAQPDSNSYEQYF | TGCAGTGCTCAACCGGACTCAAACTCCTACGAGCAGTACTTC